This T cell receptor beta chain was obtained from a study of shared clonotypes between healthy human individuals. TCRdb keeps only in-frame clones here, not all; method: immunoSEQ multiplex PCR. Of 2 million to 2.5 million clones listed, roughly 90% are singletons. Study-wide results and limits: Between several donors, naive CD4 clonotypes were shared at a level of about 5%.

With respect to this clone: The target antigen is unknown.

The CDR3 sequence is 16 residues long. V shed 1 base and J 5 bases; nucleotides not matched to a gene: 6. From germline, CDR1 is MDHEN and CDR2 SYDVKM. This receptor was taken from a man aged 18 to 35 in good health. Some clones in this sample may be carry-over from other donors' samples. The chain combines TRBV28 with TRBJ2-3, with 10 bases lining up with TRBD2. Source material: naive CD4+ T cells from PBMCs. Subset in this sample: CD45RA+ positively selected. CDR3 nucleotides: TGTGCCAGCAGTTTATACGCTAGCGGGAGTATAGATACGCAGTATTTT. This translates into CASSLYASGSIDTQYF.